The 15 T cell receptor beta chains below were found in one sample sequenced in a study of siplizumab effects on memory and regulatory T cells. Assay used: immunoSEQ multiplex PCR; TCRdb lists only in-frame clones, some missing. The data show about 80,000 clones, over 90% seen once. Sequences were obtained from CD8+ T cells sorted from blood. Every receptor here comes from a human donor in good health.

The chain couples TRBV19 to TRBJ1-5, with no clear D. V lost 5 bases, J lost 15 bases, and 20 bases lay in between. The CDR3 is made up of 13 amino acids. Germline values: CDR1 LNHDA, CDR2 SQIVND (reference sequence). The CDR3 DNA follows: TGTGCCAGTAGTTTTTCCGGTAACCGCTCTCCGCATTTT. Translating it yields CASSFSGNRSPHF. The complete variable domain, with remaining parts taken from reference TRBV19 and TRBJ1-5, reads DGGITQSPKYLFRKEGQNVTLSCEQNLNHDAMYWYRQDPGQGLRLIYYSQIVNDFQKGDIAEGYSVSREKKESFPLTVTSAQKNPTAFYLCASSFSGNRSPHFGDGTRLSIL.

This chain links TRBV7-9 with TRBJ2-2, with TRBD1 identical over 8 bases. Per the germline V gene, CDR1 is SEHNR and CDR2 is FQNEAQ (reference sequence). V was clipped by 7 bases and J by 1 base; unmatched bases: 5. The CDR3 totals 15 residues. The CDR3: CASISGTGNTGELFF. The CDR3 DNA sequence: TGTGCCAGCATCTCCGGGACAGGGAACACCGGGGAGCTGTTTTTT.

The gene calls are TRBV4-2 and TRBJ1-4; 7 positions agree with TRBD1. Trimming took 4 bases from V and 7 from J; bases not matched to a gene: 9. CDR3 size: 15 residues. Germline V gene lookup returns CDR1 LGHNA and CDR2 YNFKEQ. The CDR3 nucleotides read TGTGCCAGCAGCCTCCAAACAGGGGCGGGTGAAAAACTGTTTTTT. It codes for CASSLQTGAGEKLFF.

This chain joins TRBV5-6 and TRBJ2-1; possibly TRBD1 or TRBD2 for D (5 bases each). The CDR3 sequence is 15 residues long. Between the trimmed V and J ends, which lost 4 bases and 1 base, there was a span of 12 bases. Germline V gene data show CDR1 as SGHDT and CDR2 as YYEEEE. The CDR3 coding sequence is TGTGCCAGCAGCGCCGGGACGGGATCCTACAATGAGCAGTTCTTC. Its translation is CASSAGTGSYNEQFF.

This clone appeared a single time. The chain carries TRBV9 and TRBJ1-2, with D possibly TRBD1 on 5 matching bases. This CDR3 has 16 amino acids. Germline V lookup: CDR1 SGDLS, CDR2 YYNGEE. Trimming pared 0 bases from V and 3 bases from J, leaving 15 bases between. The CDR3 sequence is CASSVGTGLGDYGYTF. The DNA of the CDR3 is TGTGCCAGCAGCGTAGGAACGGGACTTGGGGACTATGGCTACACCTTC.

V usage is TRBV15 and J usage is TRBJ2-7, with 8 bases lining up with TRBD1. J lost 4 bases, V lost 0 bases, and 5 bases had no gene match. The V gene's germline CDR1 is LNHNV and CDR2 YYDKDF (reference sequence). The CDR3 is 15 amino acids. CDR3 DNA sequence: TGTGCCACCAGCAGAGATACCAGGGGGCTATACGAGCAGTACTTC. Encoded protein: CATSRDTRGLYEQYF.

V and J are TRBV4-2 and TRBJ2-3; D is perhaps TRBD2 (5 bases). The germline CDR1 and CDR2 sequences are LGHNA and YNFKEQ. Deletions cut 0 bases from V and 3 bases from J, with 16 bases between. CDR3 length: 17 residues. The chain's CDR3 is CASSQDPNDGETDTQYF. The CDR3 DNA reads TGTGCCAGCAGCCAAGACCCGAACGACGGGGAAACAGATACGCAGTATTTT.

The CDR3 region is CSLAGYTF. CDR3 DNA sequence: TGCAGTCTCGCTGGCTACACCTTC. This sequence joins TRBV20-1 and TRBJ1-2; D gene uncertain. The length of the CDR3 is 8 residues. Germline lookup yields CDR1 DFQATT and CDR2 SNEGSKA (reference sequence). V was pared by 8 bases and J by 7 bases, with 5 bases between.

CDR3 region: CASSLNNGGPIGPNEQFF. The CDR3 DNA is TGCGCCAGCAGCTTAAACAACGGGGGGCCGATAGGGCCCAATGAGCAGTTCTTC. The rearrangement joins TRBV5-1 to TRBJ2-1; possibly TRBD2 for D (7 bases). Per the germline V gene, CDR1 is SGHRS and CDR2 is YFSETQ. Trimming left V 2 bases short and J 6 bases short, with 24 bases between. The length of the CDR3 is 18 residues.

V and J are TRBV19 and TRBJ1-1, with 11 bases matching TRBD1. V was clipped by 7 bases and J by 2 bases; unmatched bases: 6. The CDR3 totals 15 residues. Germline V CDR1 and CDR2: LNHDA, SQIVND (reference sequence). CDR3 in DNA: TGTGCCAGTACCAGGGACAGGGGGACCAACACTGAAGCTTTCTTT. Its translation is CASTRDRGTNTEAFF.

The rearrangement uses TRBV5-1 and TRBJ1-1; D is ambiguous. The ends were cut back, 5 bases at V and 2 bases at J, with 10 bases in the middle. The CDR3 is 13 residues long. Germline V CDR1 and CDR2: SGHRS, YFSETQ. In nucleotides, the CDR3 is TGCGCCAGCAGGTTGTCCAGTAACACTGAAGCTTTCTTT. It codes for CASRLSSNTEAFF.

Concerning this clone: The sample contains more than one DNA sequence encoding this CDR3. J is TRBJ1-5 and V is TRBV4-1; weak D call: TRBD1 (5 bases). Trimming stripped 1 base from V and 7 bases from J, with 11 bases between. Per germline, CDR1 MGHRA and CDR2 YSYEKL. The CDR3 is made up of 14 amino acids. CDR3 nucleotide sequence: TGCGCCAGCAGCCAAGTGGGGACCGGACAGCCCCAGCATTTT. Its protein is CASSQVGTGQPQHF.

This clone was counted between two and nine times. The chain recombines TRBV7-9 with TRBJ1-1; 8 bases fit TRBD1. J lost 1 base, V lost 5 bases, and 3 bases had no gene match. The CDR3 covers 14 residues. Per germline, CDR1 SEHNR and CDR2 FQNEAQ (reference sequence). The CDR3 loop reads CASSQTGANTEAFF. The CDR3, as DNA: TGTGCCAGCAGCCAGACAGGGGCGAACACTGAAGCTTTCTTT.

The chain carries TRBV11-2 and TRBJ2-7; D may match TRBD1 or TRBD2 (6 bases each). The germline CDR1 and CDR2 sequences are SGHAT and FQNNGV. Trimming stripped 6 bases from V and 2 bases from J, with 11 bases between. This CDR3 comprises 13 residues. CDR3 sequence (DNA): TGTGCCAGCAGTCCCGGGGGCACCTACGAGCAGTACTTC. Amino acids: CASSPGGTYEQYF.

This rearrangement joins TRBV2 to TRBJ1-2, with 7 bases lining up with TRBD1. Looked up from germline, CDR1 is SNHLY and CDR2 is FYNNEI. The trim removed 0 bases at V and 0 bases at J, leaving 4 bases unmatched. The CDR3 runs to 16 residues. The CDR3 is CASSEARTGANYGYTF. The CDR3 DNA sequence: TGTGCCAGCAGTGAAGCCCGGACAGGCGCTAACTATGGCTACACCTTC.